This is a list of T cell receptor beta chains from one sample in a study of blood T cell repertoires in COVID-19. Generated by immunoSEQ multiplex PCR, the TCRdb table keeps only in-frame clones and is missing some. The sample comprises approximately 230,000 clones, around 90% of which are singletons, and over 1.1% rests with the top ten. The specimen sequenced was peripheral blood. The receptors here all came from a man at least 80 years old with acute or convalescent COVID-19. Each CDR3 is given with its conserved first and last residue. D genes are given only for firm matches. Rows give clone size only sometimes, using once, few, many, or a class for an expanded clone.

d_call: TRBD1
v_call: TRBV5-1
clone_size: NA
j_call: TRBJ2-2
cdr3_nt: TGCGCCAGCAGCTTGACGGGACAGGGAAAAACCGGGGAGCTGTTTTTT
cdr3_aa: CASSLTGQGKTGELFF

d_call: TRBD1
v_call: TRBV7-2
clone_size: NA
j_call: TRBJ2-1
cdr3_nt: TGTGCCAGCAGCCTACAGGGGATCCAGTACAATGAGCAGTTCTTC
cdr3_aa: CASSLQGIQYNEQFF

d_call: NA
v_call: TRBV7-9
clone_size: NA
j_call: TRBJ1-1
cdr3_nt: TGTGCCAGCAGCTCCACCAACATAGGGGCTGAAGCTTTCTTT
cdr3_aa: CASSSTNIGAEAFF

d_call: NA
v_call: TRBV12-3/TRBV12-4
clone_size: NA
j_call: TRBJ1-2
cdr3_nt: TGTGCCAGCAGTTTAGGACAAGATTATGGCTACACCTTC
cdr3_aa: CASSLGQDYGYTF

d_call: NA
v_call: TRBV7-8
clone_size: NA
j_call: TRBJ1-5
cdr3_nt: TGTGCCAGCAGCTTAGCCGGGATCAATCAGCCCCAGCATTTT
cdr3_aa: CASSLAGINQPQHF

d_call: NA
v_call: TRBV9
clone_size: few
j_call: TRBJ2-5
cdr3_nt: TGTGCCAGCAGCGAAGCGGGCCGGTTGCAGGCCCAGTACTTC
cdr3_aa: CASSEAGRLQAQYF

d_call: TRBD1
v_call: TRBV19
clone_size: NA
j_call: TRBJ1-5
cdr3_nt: TGTGCCACCAAACCGCAGGGGGGAAGCAATCAGCCCCAGCATTTT
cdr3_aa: CATKPQGGSNQPQHF

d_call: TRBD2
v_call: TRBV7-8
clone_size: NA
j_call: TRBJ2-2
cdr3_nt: TGTGCCAGCAGCCGACGGGGGAGCGGGAGGTCCACCGGGGAGCTGTTTTTT
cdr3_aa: CASSRRGSGRSTGELFF

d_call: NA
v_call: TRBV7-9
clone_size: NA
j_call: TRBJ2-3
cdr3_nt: TGTGCCAGCAGCTTAGCCCCAGGGAGCACAGATACGCAGTATTTT
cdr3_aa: CASSLAPGSTDTQYF

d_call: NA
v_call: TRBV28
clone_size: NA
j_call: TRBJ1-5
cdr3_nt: TGTGCCAGCTCCTCCCCAGGGCGCAATCAGCCCCAGCATTTT
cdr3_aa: CASSSPGRNQPQHF

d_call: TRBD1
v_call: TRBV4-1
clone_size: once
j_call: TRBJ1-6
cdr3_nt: TGCGCCAGCAGCCAAGAAGGCAGGGGGTATAATTCACCCCTCCACTTT
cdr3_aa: CASSQEGRGYNSPLHF

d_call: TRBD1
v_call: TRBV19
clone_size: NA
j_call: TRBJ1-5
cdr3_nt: TGTGCCAGTAGTTCCTGGACAGGGGGCGATCAGCCCCAGCATTTT
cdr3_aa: CASSSWTGGDQPQHF

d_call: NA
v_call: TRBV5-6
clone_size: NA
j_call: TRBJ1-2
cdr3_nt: TGTGCCAGCAGCCCTAACAGGGACGTCTACACCTTC
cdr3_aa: CASSPNRDVYTF

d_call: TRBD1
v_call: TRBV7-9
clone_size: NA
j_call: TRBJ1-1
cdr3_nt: TGTGCCAGCAGCTTAGAAGGGACAGTGAACACTGAAGCTTTCTTT
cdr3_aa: CASSLEGTVNTEAFF

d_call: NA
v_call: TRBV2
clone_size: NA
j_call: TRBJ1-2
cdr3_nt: TGTGCCAGCAGTGAAGGGACAAGAAAGACGGGCTACACCTTC
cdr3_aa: CASSEGTRKTGYTF

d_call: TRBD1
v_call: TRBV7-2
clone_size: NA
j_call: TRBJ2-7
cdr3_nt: TGTGCCAGCAGCTTAGGCAGGGACAGGGTAGTCTACGAGCAGTACTTC
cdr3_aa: CASSLGRDRVVYEQYF

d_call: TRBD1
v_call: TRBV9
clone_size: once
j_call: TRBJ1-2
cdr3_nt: TGTGCCAGCAGCGTAGACGCTTGGACAGGGGACGGCTACACCTTC
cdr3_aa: CASSVDAWTGDGYTF

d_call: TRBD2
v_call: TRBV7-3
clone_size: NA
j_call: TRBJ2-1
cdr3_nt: TGTGCCAGCAGCTTGTTAGCGGGCTCGCCACCCAATGAGCAGTTCTTC
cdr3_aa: CASSLLAGSPPNEQFF

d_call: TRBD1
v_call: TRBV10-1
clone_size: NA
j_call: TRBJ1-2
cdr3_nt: TGCGCCAGCCCAACAAAAACAGGGGACGGCTACACCTTC
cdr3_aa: CASPTKTGDGYTF

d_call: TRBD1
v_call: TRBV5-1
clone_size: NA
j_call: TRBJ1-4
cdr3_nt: TGCGCCAGCAGCGGGGACGGACAGGGCGGAGAAAAACTGTTTTTT
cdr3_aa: CASSGDGQGGEKLFF

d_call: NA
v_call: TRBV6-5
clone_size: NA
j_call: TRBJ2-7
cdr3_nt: TGTGCCAGCAGTTCCCAGAACAGAGCCGAGCAGTACTTC
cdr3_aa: CASSSQNRAEQYF

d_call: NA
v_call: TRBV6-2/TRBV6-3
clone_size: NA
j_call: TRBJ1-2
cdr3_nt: TGTGCCAGCAGTTACCAGGGCCTAGGGGATGGCTACACCTTC
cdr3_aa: CASSYQGLGDGYTF

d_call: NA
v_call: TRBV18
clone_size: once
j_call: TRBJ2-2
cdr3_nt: TGTGCCAGCTCACCAGCGGGCGGTACCACCGGGGAGCTGTTTTTT
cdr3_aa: CASSPAGGTTGELFF

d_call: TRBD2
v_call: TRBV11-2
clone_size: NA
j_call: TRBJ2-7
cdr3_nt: TGTGCCAGCAGCAATAGCGGGAGGTCCTACGAGCAGTACTTC
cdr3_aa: CASSNSGRSYEQYF

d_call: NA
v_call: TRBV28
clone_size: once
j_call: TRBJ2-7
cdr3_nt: TGTGCCAGCAGAAAGACTAGTTCCTACGAGCAGTACTTC
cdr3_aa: CASRKTSSYEQYF

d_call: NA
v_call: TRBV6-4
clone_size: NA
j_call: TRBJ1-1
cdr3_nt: TGTGCCAGCAGTAAAACGGGTAGTTTGAACACTGAAGCTTTCTTT
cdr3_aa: CASSKTGSLNTEAFF